These T cell receptor beta chains were read from a single sample in a study of B cell selection in AIRE deficiency. Generated by immunoSEQ multiplex PCR, the TCRdb table keeps only in-frame clones and is missing some. The sample records tens of thousands of clones, over 90% being singletons. The sample was CD4+CD25+ Tregs sorted from PBMCs. The receptors originated from a human donor in good health. Both conserved end residues are part of each CDR3. A D gene is named only where the DNA matches it firmly. Size values are once, few and many counts, or a class for expanded clones, and some rows have none.

D gene: NA; clone size: NA; J gene: TRBJ2-3; V gene: TRBV10-1; CDR3 DNA: TGCGCCAGCAGTGGATCTAGCACAGATACGCAGTATTTT; CDR3 protein: CASSGSSTDTQYF
D gene: NA; clone size: NA; J gene: TRBJ2-3; V gene: TRBV27; CDR3 DNA: TGTGCCAGCAGTACAGGGTTGGGCACAGATACGCAGTATTTT; CDR3 protein: CASSTGLGTDTQYF
D gene: TRBD1; clone size: NA; J gene: TRBJ2-5; V gene: TRBV6-5; CDR3 DNA: TGTGCCAGCAGTTATCGCAGGGGGCCGGGTGGCGAGACCCAGTACTTC; CDR3 protein: CASSYRRGPGGETQYF
D gene: NA; clone size: NA; J gene: TRBJ2-3; V gene: TRBV5-1; CDR3 DNA: TGCGCCAGCAGCTTTTGGGCCCTAACAGATACGCAGTATTTT; CDR3 protein: CASSFWALTDTQYF
D gene: NA; clone size: NA; J gene: TRBJ2-5; V gene: TRBV5-1; CDR3 DNA: TGCGCCAGCGGCTTGGGCGGGACCCAGTACTTC; CDR3 protein: CASGLGGTQYF
D gene: NA; clone size: NA; J gene: TRBJ1-6; V gene: TRBV30; CDR3 DNA: TGTGCCTGGAGTCCATGGGGCCCTACGAGTCCTAGCGATTCACCCCTCCACTTT; CDR3 protein: CAWSPWGPTSPSDSPLHF
D gene: NA; clone size: NA; J gene: TRBJ2-7; V gene: TRBV11-3; CDR3 DNA: TGTGCCAGCAGCTTAGAGGCGAGGGCCTACGAGCAGTACTTC; CDR3 protein: CASSLEARAYEQYF
D gene: NA; clone size: NA; J gene: TRBJ1-2; V gene: TRBV5-1; CDR3 DNA: TGCGCCAGCAGCCGGGGCAGGGTGTCTGGCTACACCTTC; CDR3 protein: CASSRGRVSGYTF
D gene: TRBD1; clone size: once; J gene: TRBJ2-3; V gene: TRBV6-6; CDR3 DNA: TGTGCCAGCAGTCGACGGGACAGGATCCCCGATACGCAGTATTTT; CDR3 protein: CASSRRDRIPDTQYF
D gene: NA; clone size: once; J gene: TRBJ1-1; V gene: TRBV5-5; CDR3 DNA: TGTGCCAGCAGCCGTAGAAACGATCCGACAGGGAACACTGAAGCTTTCTTT; CDR3 protein: CASSRRNDPTGNTEAFF
D gene: NA; clone size: NA; J gene: TRBJ1-6; V gene: TRBV6-6; CDR3 DNA: TGTGCCAGCAGTCGACGGAGCTCCTATAATTCACCCCTCCACTTT; CDR3 protein: CASSRRSSYNSPLHF
D gene: NA; clone size: few; J gene: TRBJ1-2; V gene: TRBV6-4; CDR3 DNA: TGTGCCAGCAGGCGGGACGGAACTTATGGCTACACCTTC; CDR3 protein: CASRRDGTYGYTF
D gene: TRBD2; clone size: NA; J gene: TRBJ2-7; V gene: TRBV5-1; CDR3 DNA: TGCGCCAGCAGCCCGGCGTTTTCTAGCGGGAGGATCGACGAGCAGTACTTC; CDR3 protein: CASSPAFSSGRIDEQYF
D gene: TRBD1; clone size: NA; J gene: TRBJ2-5; V gene: TRBV10-1; CDR3 DNA: TGCGCCAGCAGTGACCTAGACAGGGCCCAAGAGACCCAGTACTTC; CDR3 protein: CASSDLDRAQETQYF
D gene: NA; clone size: once; J gene: TRBJ2-7; V gene: TRBV5-1; CDR3 DNA: TGCGCCAGCAGCTTGCAGTCGGAGTACGAGCAGTACTTC; CDR3 protein: CASSLQSEYEQYF
D gene: NA; clone size: NA; J gene: TRBJ2-1; V gene: TRBV5-8; CDR3 DNA: TGTGCCAGCAGCTTGAAGTGGGCGGGGATCCCCTACAATGAGCAGTTCTTC; CDR3 protein: CASSLKWAGIPYNEQFF
D gene: TRBD1; clone size: once; J gene: TRBJ2-7; V gene: TRBV4-1; CDR3 DNA: TGCGCCAGCAGCCCACAGGGACAGGGTTACGAGCAGTACTTC; CDR3 protein: CASSPQGQGYEQYF
D gene: NA; clone size: NA; J gene: TRBJ1-6; V gene: TRBV30; CDR3 DNA: TGTGCCTGGAGTGTAGGCCTTATCTATAATTCACCCCTCCACTTT; CDR3 protein: CAWSVGLIYNSPLHF
D gene: NA; clone size: NA; J gene: TRBJ2-1; V gene: TRBV11-2; CDR3 DNA: TGTGCCAGCAGCCAACTGAAGGGAAGGTGGAACTACAATGAGCAGTTCTTC; CDR3 protein: CASSQLKGRWNYNEQFF
D gene: TRBD1; clone size: NA; J gene: TRBJ1-2; V gene: TRBV5-4; CDR3 DNA: TGTGCCAGCACCCAGCAGGGGGCGTATGGTGGCTACACCTTC; CDR3 protein: CASTQQGAYGGYTF